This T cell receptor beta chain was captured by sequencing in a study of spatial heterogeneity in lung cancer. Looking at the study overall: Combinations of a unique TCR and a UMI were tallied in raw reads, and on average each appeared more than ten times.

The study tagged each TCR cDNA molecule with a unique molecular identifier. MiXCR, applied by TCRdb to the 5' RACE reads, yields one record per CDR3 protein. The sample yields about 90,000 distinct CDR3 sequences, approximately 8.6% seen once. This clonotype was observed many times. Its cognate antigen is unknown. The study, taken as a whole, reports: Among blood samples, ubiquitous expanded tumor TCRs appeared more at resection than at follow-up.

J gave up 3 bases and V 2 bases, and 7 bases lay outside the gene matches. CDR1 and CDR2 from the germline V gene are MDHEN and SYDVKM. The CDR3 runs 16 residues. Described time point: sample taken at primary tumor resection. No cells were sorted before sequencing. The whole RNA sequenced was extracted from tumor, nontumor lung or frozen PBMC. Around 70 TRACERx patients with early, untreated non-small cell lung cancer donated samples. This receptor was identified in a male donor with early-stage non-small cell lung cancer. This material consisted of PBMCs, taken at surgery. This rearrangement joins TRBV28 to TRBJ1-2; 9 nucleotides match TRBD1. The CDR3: CASSLGGQGNYYGYTF. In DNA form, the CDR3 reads TGTGCCAGCAGTTTAGGGGGACAGGGTAATTACTATGGCTACACCTTC.